This TCR beta chain was captured in a study of CD8 T cells in ankylosing spondylitis. TCRdb reprocessed the 5' RACE reads via MiXCR and lists one record per CDR3 protein. The sample has 350,000 or so distinct CDR3 sequences; about 15% are singletons. Study observations and caveats: Several highly homologous variants made up a TCR beta motif that seemed to typify ankylosing spondylitis blood.

On this clonotype: Its target is not known.

The specimen was blood, either unsorted or a sorted T cell fraction (not recorded which). The clonotype originates from a male donor with ankylosing spondylitis or in good health (not recorded which).

The CDR3 nucleotides are TGTGCCAGCAGCCAAGATCCAGGCAGCAAAGAGACCCAGTACTTC. Protein product: CASSQDPGSKETQYF. V usage is TRBV3-1 and J usage is TRBJ2-5; D is uncertain. Trimming stripped 0 bases from V and 3 bases from J, with 11 bases between. The germline gives CDR1 LGHDT, CDR2 YNNKEL (reference sequence). The CDR3 contains 15 residues.